This is a list of T cell receptor beta chains from one sample in a study of Graves' ophthalmopathy and Graves' hyperthyroidism. A single record per CDR3 protein comes from TCRdb applying MiXCR to the multiplex PCR reads. This sample has almost 750,000 distinct CDR3 sequences, with 35% to 50% found just once. The sample comprised peripheral blood. All receptors come from an adult man with Graves' ophthalmopathy. CDR3s include the opening cysteine and the closing phenylalanine or tryptophan. The D gene is left open where the match is weak. Part of the rows lack a size; the others show once, few, many or a class for expanded clones.

v_call: TRBV7-9
cdr3_length: 14
clone_size: many
j_call: TRBJ1-5
d_call: -
cdr3_aa: CASSSDGMGPPQHF
cdr3_nt: TGTGCCAGCAGCTCTGATGGGATGGGTCCGCCCCAGCATTTT

v_call: TRBV5-1
cdr3_length: 15
clone_size: -
j_call: TRBJ1-4
d_call: TRBD1
cdr3_aa: CASSWVQGVGEKLFF
cdr3_nt: TGCGCCAGCAGCTGGGTACAGGGGGTTGGGGAAAAACTGTTTTTT

v_call: TRBV7-9
cdr3_length: 16
clone_size: -
j_call: TRBJ1-1
d_call: -
cdr3_aa: CASSLALGTMNTEAFF
cdr3_nt: TGTGCCAGCAGCTTAGCGCTCGGTACCATGAACACTGAAGCTTTCTTT

v_call: TRBV24-1
cdr3_length: 15
clone_size: -
j_call: TRBJ1-5
d_call: -
cdr3_aa: CASSRSRPRGQPQHF
cdr3_nt: TGTGCCAGCAGCCGTAGTCGGCCCCGGGGGCAGCCCCAGCATTTT

v_call: TRBV7-9
cdr3_length: 16
clone_size: few
j_call: TRBJ1-3
d_call: TRBD1
cdr3_aa: CASSNRQGQPGNTIYF
cdr3_nt: TGTGCCAGCAGCAATCGACAGGGCCAACCTGGAAACACCATATATTTT

v_call: TRBV12-3/TRBV12-4
cdr3_length: 14
clone_size: -
j_call: TRBJ2-5
d_call: -
cdr3_aa: CASSVMGAQETQYF
cdr3_nt: TGTGCCAGCAGCGTAATGGGGGCCCAAGAGACCCAGTACTTC

v_call: TRBV20-1
cdr3_length: 14
clone_size: -
j_call: TRBJ2-7
d_call: -
cdr3_aa: CSARDGANSYEQYF
cdr3_nt: TGCAGTGCTAGAGATGGGGCTAATTCCTACGAGCAGTACTTC

v_call: TRBV10-3
cdr3_length: 14
clone_size: -
j_call: TRBJ2-7
d_call: -
cdr3_aa: CASSLGGREYEQYF
cdr3_nt: TGTGCCAGCAGTTTGGGGGGGCGGGAATACGAGCAGTACTTC

v_call: TRBV5-1
cdr3_length: 13
clone_size: -
j_call: TRBJ1-4
d_call: TRBD1
cdr3_aa: CASSRGPSEKLFF
cdr3_nt: TGCGCCAGCAGTAGGGGGCCGTCCGAAAAACTGTTTTTT

v_call: TRBV15
cdr3_length: 15
clone_size: -
j_call: TRBJ1-6
d_call: TRBD1
cdr3_aa: CATSSPDRGNSPLHF
cdr3_nt: TGTGCCACCAGCAGCCCGGACAGGGGAAATTCACCCCTCCACTTT

v_call: TRBV4-1
cdr3_length: 14
clone_size: -
j_call: TRBJ1-2
d_call: TRBD1
cdr3_aa: CASSSKQGNYGYTF
cdr3_nt: TGTGCCAGCAGCTCCAAACAGGGGAACTATGGCTACACCTTC

v_call: TRBV25-1
cdr3_length: 14
clone_size: many
j_call: TRBJ2-7
d_call: -
cdr3_aa: CASSERGLTYEQYF
cdr3_nt: TGTGCCAGCAGTGAACGGGGCCTCACCTACGAGCAGTACTTC

v_call: TRBV5-6
cdr3_length: 16
clone_size: -
j_call: TRBJ2-7
d_call: -
cdr3_aa: CASSLAGGYRTYEQYF
cdr3_nt: TGTGCCAGCAGCTTGGCTGGGGGCTACCGTACCTACGAGCAGTACTTC

v_call: TRBV19
cdr3_length: 14
clone_size: few
j_call: TRBJ2-7
d_call: TRBD2
cdr3_aa: CASSMRSGIYEQYF
cdr3_nt: TGTGCCAGTAGTATGCGTAGCGGGATCTACGAGCAGTACTTC

v_call: TRBV19
cdr3_length: 14
clone_size: many
j_call: TRBJ1-1
d_call: -
cdr3_aa: CASSPSNGLGLAFF
cdr3_nt: TGTGCCAGTAGTCCTTCGAACGGATTGGGGCTTGCTTTCTTT

v_call: TRBV25-1
cdr3_length: 14
clone_size: -
j_call: TRBJ2-7
d_call: TRBD2
cdr3_aa: CASSPGTRPYEQYF
cdr3_nt: TGTGCCAGCAGCCCCGGGACTAGGCCCTACGAGCAGTACTTC